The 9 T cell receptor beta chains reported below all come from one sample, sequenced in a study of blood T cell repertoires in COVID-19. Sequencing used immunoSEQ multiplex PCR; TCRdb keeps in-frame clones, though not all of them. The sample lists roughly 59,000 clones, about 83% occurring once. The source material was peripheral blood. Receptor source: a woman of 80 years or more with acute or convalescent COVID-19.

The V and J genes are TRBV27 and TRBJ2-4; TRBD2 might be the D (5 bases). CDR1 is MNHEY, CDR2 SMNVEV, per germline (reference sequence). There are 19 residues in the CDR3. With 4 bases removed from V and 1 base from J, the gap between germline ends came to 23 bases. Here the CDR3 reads CASSYRGFEVVGAKNIQYF. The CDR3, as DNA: TGTGCCAGCAGTTACCGGGGTTTTGAAGTGGTAGGGGCCAAAAACATTCAGTACTTC.

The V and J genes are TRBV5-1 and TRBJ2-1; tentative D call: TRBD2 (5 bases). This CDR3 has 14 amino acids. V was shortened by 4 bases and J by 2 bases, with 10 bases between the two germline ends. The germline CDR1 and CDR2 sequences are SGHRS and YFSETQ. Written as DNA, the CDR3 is TGCGCCAGCAGCCCGACTACTCCCTACAATGAGCAGTTCTTC. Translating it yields CASSPTTPYNEQFF.

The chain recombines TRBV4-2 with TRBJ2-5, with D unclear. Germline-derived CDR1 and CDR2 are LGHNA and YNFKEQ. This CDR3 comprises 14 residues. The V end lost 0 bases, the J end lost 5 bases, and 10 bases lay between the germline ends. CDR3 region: CASSQDLLGETQYF. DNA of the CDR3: TGTGCCAGCAGCCAAGATCTGCTGGGCGAGACCCAGTACTTC.

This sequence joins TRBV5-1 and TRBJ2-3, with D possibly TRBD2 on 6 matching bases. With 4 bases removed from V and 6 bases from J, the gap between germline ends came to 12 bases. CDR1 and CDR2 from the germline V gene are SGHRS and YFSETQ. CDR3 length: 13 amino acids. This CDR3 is CASSPLTSDTQYF. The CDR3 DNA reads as TGCGCCAGCAGCCCCCTCACTAGCGATACGCAGTATTTT.

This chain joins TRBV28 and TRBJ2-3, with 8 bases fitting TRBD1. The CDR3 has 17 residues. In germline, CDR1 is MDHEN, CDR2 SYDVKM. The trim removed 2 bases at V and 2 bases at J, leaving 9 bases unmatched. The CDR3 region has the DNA TGTGCCAGCAGTTTAAGTTTCCGCAGGGGGCCCACAGATACGCAGTATTTT. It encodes CASSLSFRRGPTDTQYF. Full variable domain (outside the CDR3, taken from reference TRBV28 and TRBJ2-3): DVKVTQSSRYLVKRTGEKVFLECVQDMDHENMFWYRQDPGLGLRLIYFSYDVKMKEKGDIPEGYSVSREKKERFSLILESASTNQTSMYLCASSLSFRRGPTDTQYFGPGTRLTVL.

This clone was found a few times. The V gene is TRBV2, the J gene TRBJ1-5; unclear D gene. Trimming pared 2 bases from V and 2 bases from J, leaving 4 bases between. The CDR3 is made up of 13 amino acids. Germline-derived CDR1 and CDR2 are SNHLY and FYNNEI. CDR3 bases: TGTGCCAGCAGTGAACAGGGCAATCAGCCCCAGCATTTT. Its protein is CASSEQGNQPQHF.

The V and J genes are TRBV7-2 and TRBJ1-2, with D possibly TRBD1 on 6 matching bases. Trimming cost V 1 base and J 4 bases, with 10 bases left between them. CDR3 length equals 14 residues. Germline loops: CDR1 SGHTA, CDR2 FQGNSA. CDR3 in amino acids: CASSLDQGSYGYTF. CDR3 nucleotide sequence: TGTGCCAGCAGCTTAGATCAGGGGAGCTATGGCTACACCTTC.

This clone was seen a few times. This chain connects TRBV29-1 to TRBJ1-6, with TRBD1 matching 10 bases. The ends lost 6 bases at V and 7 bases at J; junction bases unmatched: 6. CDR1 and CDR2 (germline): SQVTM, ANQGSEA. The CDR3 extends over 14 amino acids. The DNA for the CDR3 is TGCAGCGTAGGACAGGGGGGACTAAATTCACCCCTCCACTTT. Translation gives CSVGQGGLNSPLHF.

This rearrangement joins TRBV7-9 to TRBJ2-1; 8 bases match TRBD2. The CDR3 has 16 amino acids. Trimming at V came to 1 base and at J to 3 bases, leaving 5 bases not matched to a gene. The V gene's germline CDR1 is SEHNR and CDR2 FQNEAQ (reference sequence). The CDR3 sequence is CASSLGGGGNYNEQFF. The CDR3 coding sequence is TGTGCCAGCAGCTTAGGAGGCGGGGGGAACTACAATGAGCAGTTCTTC.